Listed here are 16 T cell receptor beta chains from one sample, sequenced in a study of shared clonotypes between healthy human individuals (dated by TCRdb to the early 2020s). Library preparation used the immunoSEQ multiplex PCR assay. TCRdb took over this immuneACCESS table, retaining in-frame rearrangements with V and J assigned. Such tables are incomplete; in checked studies, under half of the missing clones stem from an unresolved V gene, and the remainder is unexplained. The sample has roughly 380,000 clones on record, approximately 97% of them singletons. The ten largest account for approximately 0.3% of the sample. The sequencing input was memory CD8+ T cells sorted from blood. This specimen's cell subset or site label, per the study, means: CD45RO+ cells pooled with CCR7-negative TemRA cells. These receptors all stem from a man aged 25 to 45 in good health.

The table lists this clone with a count of one. This chain connects TRBV2 to TRBJ1-5; D call uncertain. The CDR3 consists of 14 residues. Germline loops: CDR1 SNHLY, CDR2 FYNNEI. V was trimmed by 6 bases and J by 3 bases, leaving 12 bases between them. The DNA of the CDR3 is TGTGCCAGCAGGGCGCGAGGGATCAATCAGCCCCAGCATTTT. Translated: CASRARGINQPQHF.

The V call is TRBV5-8, the J call TRBJ2-3; D may correspond to TRBD1 or TRBD2 (7 bases each). V was cut by 4 bases and J by 0 bases, with 12 bases left in between. Germline lookup yields CDR1 SGHTS and CDR2 YDEGEE. The CDR3 runs 15 residues. CDR3 protein: CASSTAGQSTDTQYF. As DNA, the CDR3 is TGTGCCAGCAGCACAGCGGGACAGAGCACAGATACGCAGTATTTT.

The chain combines TRBV28 with TRBJ2-7; TRBD1 or TRBD2 may be the D gene (5 bases each). V lost 5 bases to trimming and J lost 0 bases, with 8 bases between them. This CDR3 contains 13 residues. CDR1 and CDR2 (germline): MDHEN, SYDVKM. Here the CDR3 DNA reads TGTGCCAGCAGTAGGGACGGCTCCTACGAGCAGTACTTC. It yields the protein CASSRDGSYEQYF.

This chain uses TRBV7-2 with TRBJ2-1; a possible D gene is TRBD1 (6 bases). Germline CDR1 SGHTA, CDR2 FQGNSA. Trimming removed 1 base from V and 9 bases from J, with 13 bases in between. The CDR3 consists of 14 residues. The chain's CDR3 is CASSLVQGAGEQFF. CDR3 bases: TGTGCCAGCAGCTTAGTACAGGGTGCTGGTGAGCAGTTCTTC.

The chain has TRBV7-8 and TRBJ2-2; D tentatively fits TRBD1 or TRBD2 (5 bases each). V was cut by 2 bases and J by 7 bases, with 14 bases left in between. The CDR3 has 15 amino acids. Germline values: CDR1 SGHVS, CDR2 FQNEAQ. The CDR3: CASSLTSSGSGELFF. Written as DNA, the CDR3 is TGTGCCAGCAGCTTAACGTCGTCAGGGAGCGGGGAGCTGTTTTTT.

This chain links TRBV30 with TRBJ1-5, with D hard to call. This CDR3 is built from 17 residues. Germline CDR1 and CDR2: GTSNPN and SVGIG (reference sequence). V gave up 0 bases and J gave up 1 base, with 16 bases separating them. The CDR3 bases are TGTGCCTGGAGTGTAGGCTGGGGTATTAGGAGCAATCAGCCCCAGCATTTT. Its protein product is CAWSVGWGIRSNQPQHF.

The rearrangement links TRBV14 to TRBJ2-7; D might be TRBD1 (6 bases). The CDR3 loop spans 13 amino acids. Trimming stripped 1 base from V and 7 bases from J, with 11 bases between. Germline V gene sequence: CDR1 SGHDN, CDR2 FVKESK. CDR3 nucleotide sequence: TGTGCCAGCAGCCAAGCTCCCACAGGGGAGCAGTACTTC. Translating it yields CASSQAPTGEQYF.

Turning to this clone: One junction end does not reproduce the germline sequence, and a read error may be involved. This chain joins TRBV28 and TRBJ1-3; D remains unclear. In germline, CDR1 is MDHEN, CDR2 SYDVKM. The CDR3 covers 14 residues. CDR3 sequence: CASSFTWVGNTVYF. The CDR3 bases are TGTGCCAGCAGTTTTACCTGGGTTGGAAACACCGTATATTTT.

The gene calls are TRBV4-1 and TRBJ2-5; no firm D call. Germline V gene lookup returns CDR1 MGHRA and CDR2 YSYEKL. V was pared by 0 bases and J by 2 bases, with 7 bases between. The CDR3 spans 14 residues. The CDR3 loop reads CASSQDSLQETQYF. The DNA for the CDR3 is TGCGCCAGCAGCCAAGATAGCCTACAAGAGACCCAGTACTTC.

The chain is built from TRBV15 and TRBJ1-5, with TRBD1 as a possible D gene (5 bases). The ends were cut back, 0 bases at V and 6 bases at J, with 15 bases in the middle. CDR1 is LNHNV, CDR2 YYDKDF, per germline (reference sequence). The CDR3 extends over 16 amino acids. CDR3 loop: CATSRDSGTRRQPQHF. DNA of the CDR3: TGTGCCACCAGCAGAGACTCCGGGACCAGGCGTCAGCCCCAGCATTTT.

The rearrangement uses TRBV4-1 and TRBJ2-2, with D perhaps assigned TRBD1 or TRBD2 (5 bases each). CDR3 length: 15 amino acids. Germline CDR1 is MGHRA and CDR2 is YSYEKL. V lost 5 bases and J 2 bases, leaving 12 bases between the germline ends. The CDR3 loop reads CASSFSGTNTGELFF. The DNA for the CDR3 is TGCGCCAGCAGCTTCTCCGGGACCAACACCGGGGAGCTGTTTTTT.

This chain links TRBV30 with TRBJ2-6, with 7 positions matching TRBD1. This CDR3 region has 17 residues. Germline loops: CDR1 GTSNPN, CDR2 SVGIG (reference sequence). V lost 2 bases to trimming and J lost 0 bases; unmatched junction nucleotides: 7. The CDR3 loop reads CAWSRTGPISGANVLTF. As DNA, the CDR3 is TGTGCCTGGAGTCGGACAGGACCGATCTCTGGGGCCAACGTCCTGACTTTC.

This chain links TRBV7-9 with TRBJ2-5, with 11 bases aligning to TRBD1. In germline, CDR1 is SEHNR, CDR2 FQNEAQ (reference sequence). The CDR3 length is 17 residues. V gave up 3 bases and J gave up 4 bases; unmatched junction bases: 10. CDR3: CASSFRTGGLTRETQYF. In DNA, the CDR3 is TGTGCCAGCAGCTTCAGGACAGGGGGCTTAACCCGAGAGACCCAGTACTTC.

The DNA for the CDR3 is TGTGCCAGCAGTGTAGGGACAGACTCTGGAAACACCATATATTTT. It codes for CASSVGTDSGNTIYF. The genes are TRBV7-9 and TRBJ1-3, with 7 bases that match TRBD1. From germline, CDR1 is SEHNR and CDR2 FQNEAQ (reference sequence). V was clipped by 6 bases and J by 0 bases; unmatched bases: 5. The CDR3 runs to 15 residues.

The chain has TRBV27 and TRBJ1-3; D not certain. CDR1 and CDR2 (germline): MNHEY, SMNVEV (reference sequence). Trimming stripped 2 bases from V and 1 base from J, with 12 bases between. The CDR3 has 16 residues. Here the CDR3 reads CASSLTPFGSGNTIYF. CDR3 coding DNA: TGTGCCAGCAGTTTAACCCCGTTTGGGTCTGGAAACACCATATATTTT.

The chain carries TRBV9 and TRBJ2-1, with a tentative D call TRBD1 (5 bases). Deletions cut 1 base from V and 6 bases from J, with 17 bases between. Germline CDR1 is SGDLS and CDR2 is YYNGEE. The CDR3 has 16 residues. The CDR3 region has the DNA TGTGCCAGCAGCGTAAGCAGGGTCGGGTTTTGCAATGAGCAGTTCTTC. It is translated as CASSVSRVGFCNEQFF.